This TCR beta chain was found in a study of cytomegalovirus exposure and HLA in healthy donors. Whole-study findings and limits: In the 120 or so validation repertoires, 85% to 95% of cluster scores exceeded 0, per a later analysis.

Germline V gives CDR1 LNHDA, CDR2 SQIVND (reference sequence). Trimming pared 6 bases from V and 1 base from J, leaving 14 bases between. The CDR3 consists of 15 residues. Concerning this clone itself: Its specificity is unknown.

Sequenced by immunoSEQ multiplex PCR; TCRdb stores in-frame clones only, minus some. The sample has about 78,000 clones, 90% to 97% seen once. This TCR was sampled from a man aged 18 to 30 in good health and CMV-seropositive. The chain employs TRBV19 and TRBJ2-3; D possibly corresponds to TRBD2 (5 bases). The sequencing input was PBMCs. The CDR3 DNA follows: TGTGCCAGTAGCACTGATGGTAGCGGCACAGATACGCAGTATTTT. Translating gives CASSTDGSGTDTQYF.